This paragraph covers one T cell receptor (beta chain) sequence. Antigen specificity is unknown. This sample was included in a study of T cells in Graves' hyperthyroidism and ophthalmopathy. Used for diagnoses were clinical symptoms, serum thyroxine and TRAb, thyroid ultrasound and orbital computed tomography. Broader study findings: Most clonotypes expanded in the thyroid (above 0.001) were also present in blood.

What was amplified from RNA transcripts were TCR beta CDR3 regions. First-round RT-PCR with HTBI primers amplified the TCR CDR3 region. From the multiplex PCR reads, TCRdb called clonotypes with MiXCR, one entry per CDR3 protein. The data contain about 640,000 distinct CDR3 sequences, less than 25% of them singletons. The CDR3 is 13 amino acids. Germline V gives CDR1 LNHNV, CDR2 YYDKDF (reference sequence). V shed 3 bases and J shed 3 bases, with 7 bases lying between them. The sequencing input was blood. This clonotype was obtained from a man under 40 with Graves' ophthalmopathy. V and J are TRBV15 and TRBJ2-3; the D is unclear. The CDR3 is CATSRRETDTQYF. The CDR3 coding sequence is TGTGCCACCAGCAGGAGAGAGACAGATACGCAGTATTTT.